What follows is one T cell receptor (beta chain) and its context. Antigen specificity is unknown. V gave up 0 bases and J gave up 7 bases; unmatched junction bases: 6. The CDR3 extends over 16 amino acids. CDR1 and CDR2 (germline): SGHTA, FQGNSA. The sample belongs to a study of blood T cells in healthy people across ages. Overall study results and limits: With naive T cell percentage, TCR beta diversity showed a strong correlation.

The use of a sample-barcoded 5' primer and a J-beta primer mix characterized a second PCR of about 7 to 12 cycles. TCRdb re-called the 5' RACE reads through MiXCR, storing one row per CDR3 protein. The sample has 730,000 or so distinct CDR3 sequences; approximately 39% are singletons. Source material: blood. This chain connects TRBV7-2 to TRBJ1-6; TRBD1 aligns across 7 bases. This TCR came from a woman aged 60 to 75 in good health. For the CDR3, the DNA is TGTGCCAGCAGCTTAGCGGTAGGGGGCGTGAATTCACCCCTCCACTTT. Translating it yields CASSLAVGGVNSPLHF.